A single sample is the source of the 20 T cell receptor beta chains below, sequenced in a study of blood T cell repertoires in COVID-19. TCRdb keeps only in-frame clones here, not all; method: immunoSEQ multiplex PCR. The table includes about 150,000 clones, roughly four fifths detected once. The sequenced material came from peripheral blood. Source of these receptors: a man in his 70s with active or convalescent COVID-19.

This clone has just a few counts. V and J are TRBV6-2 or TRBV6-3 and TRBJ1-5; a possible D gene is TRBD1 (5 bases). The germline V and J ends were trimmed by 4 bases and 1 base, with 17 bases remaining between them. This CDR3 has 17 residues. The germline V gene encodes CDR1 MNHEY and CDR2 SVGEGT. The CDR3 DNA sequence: TGTGCCAGCAGTTTCGTCGCGGGGGAAGGCAGCAATCAGCCCCAGCATTTT. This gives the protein CASSFVAGEGSNQPQHF.

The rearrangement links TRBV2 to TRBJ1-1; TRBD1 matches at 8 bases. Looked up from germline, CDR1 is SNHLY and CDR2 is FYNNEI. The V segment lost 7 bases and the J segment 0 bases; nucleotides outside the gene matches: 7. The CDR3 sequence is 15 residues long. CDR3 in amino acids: CASTMDRAMNTEAFF. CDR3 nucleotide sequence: TGTGCCAGCACTATGGACAGGGCTATGAACACTGAAGCTTTCTTT.

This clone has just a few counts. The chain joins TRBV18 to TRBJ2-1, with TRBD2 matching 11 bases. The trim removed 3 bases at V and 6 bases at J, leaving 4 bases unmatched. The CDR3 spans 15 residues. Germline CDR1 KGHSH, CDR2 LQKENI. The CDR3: CASSPGLAGLNEQFF. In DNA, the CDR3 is TGTGCCAGCTCACCTGGACTAGCGGGCCTCAATGAGCAGTTCTTC.

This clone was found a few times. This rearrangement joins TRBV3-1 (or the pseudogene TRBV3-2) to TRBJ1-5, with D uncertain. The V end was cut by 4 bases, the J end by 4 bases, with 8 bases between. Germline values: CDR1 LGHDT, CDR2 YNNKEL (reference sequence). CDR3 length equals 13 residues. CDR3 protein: CASSRDTNQPQHF. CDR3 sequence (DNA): TGTGCCAGCAGCCGAGACACTAATCAGCCCCAGCATTTT.

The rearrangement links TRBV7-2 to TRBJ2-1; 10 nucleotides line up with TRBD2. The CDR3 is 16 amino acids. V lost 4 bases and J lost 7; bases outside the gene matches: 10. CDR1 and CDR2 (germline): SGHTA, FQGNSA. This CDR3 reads CASSYGPAGGDNEQFF. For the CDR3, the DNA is TGTGCCAGCAGCTACGGACCAGCGGGAGGGGATAATGAGCAGTTCTTC.

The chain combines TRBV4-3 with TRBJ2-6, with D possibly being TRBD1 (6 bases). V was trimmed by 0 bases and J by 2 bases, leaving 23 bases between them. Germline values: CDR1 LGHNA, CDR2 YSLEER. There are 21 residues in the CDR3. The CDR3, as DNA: TGCGCCAGCAGCCAAGATTTTTGGACAGAGCTCTCGACGGCTGGGGCCAACGTCCTGACTTTC. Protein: CASSQDFWTELSTAGANVLTF.

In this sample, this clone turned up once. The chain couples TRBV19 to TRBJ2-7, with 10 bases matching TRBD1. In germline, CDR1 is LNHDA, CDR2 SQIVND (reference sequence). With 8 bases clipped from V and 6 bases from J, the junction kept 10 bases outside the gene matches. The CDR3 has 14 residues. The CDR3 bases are TGTGCCAGTCTTTTCCCGGGACAGGGGATCGAGCAGTACTTC. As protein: CASLFPGQGIEQYF.

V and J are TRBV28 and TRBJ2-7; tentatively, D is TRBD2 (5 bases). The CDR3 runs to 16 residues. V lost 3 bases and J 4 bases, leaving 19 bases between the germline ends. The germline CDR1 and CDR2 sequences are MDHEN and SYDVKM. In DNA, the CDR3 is TGTGCCAGCAGTTTGGCGCGGACTCCGCCCTTTTACGAGCAGTACTTC. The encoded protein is CASSLARTPPFYEQYF.

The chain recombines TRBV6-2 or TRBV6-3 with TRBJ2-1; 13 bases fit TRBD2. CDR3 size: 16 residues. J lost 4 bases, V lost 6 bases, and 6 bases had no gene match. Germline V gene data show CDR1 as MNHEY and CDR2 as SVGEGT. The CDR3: CASSRTSGRGYNEQFF. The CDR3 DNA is TGTGCCAGCAGCCGCACTAGCGGGAGGGGTTACAATGAGCAGTTCTTC.

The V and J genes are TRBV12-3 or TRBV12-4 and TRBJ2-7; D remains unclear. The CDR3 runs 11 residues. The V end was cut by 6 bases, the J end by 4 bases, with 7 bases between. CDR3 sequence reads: CASSIQYEQYF. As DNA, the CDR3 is TGTGCCAGCAGCATCCAATACGAGCAGTACTTC.

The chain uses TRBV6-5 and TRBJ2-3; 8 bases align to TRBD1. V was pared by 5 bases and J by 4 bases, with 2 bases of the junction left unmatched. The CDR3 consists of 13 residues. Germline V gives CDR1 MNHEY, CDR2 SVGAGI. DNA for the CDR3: TGTGCCAGCAGTAGGGGACAGGCAGATACGCAGTATTTT. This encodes CASSRGQADTQYF.

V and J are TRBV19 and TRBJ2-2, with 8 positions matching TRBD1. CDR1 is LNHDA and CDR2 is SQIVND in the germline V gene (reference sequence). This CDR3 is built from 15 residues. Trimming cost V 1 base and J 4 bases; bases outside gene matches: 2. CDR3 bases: TGTGCCAGTAGTATAGTCGGGACAGGCACCGGGGAGCTGTTTTTT. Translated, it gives CASSIVGTGTGELFF.

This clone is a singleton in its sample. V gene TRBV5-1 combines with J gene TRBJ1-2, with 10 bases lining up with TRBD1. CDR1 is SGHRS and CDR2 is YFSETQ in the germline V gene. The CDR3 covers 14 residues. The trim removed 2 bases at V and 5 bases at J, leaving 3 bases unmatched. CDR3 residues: CASSFAGQGYGYTF. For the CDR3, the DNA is TGCGCCAGCAGCTTTGCGGGACAGGGGTATGGCTACACCTTC. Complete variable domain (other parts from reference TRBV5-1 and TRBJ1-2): KAGVTQTPRYLIKTRGQQVTLSCSPISGHRSVSWYQQTPGQGLQFLFEYFSETQRNKGNFPGRFSGRQFSNSRSEMNVSTLELGDSALYLCASSFAGQGYGYTFGSGTRLTVV.

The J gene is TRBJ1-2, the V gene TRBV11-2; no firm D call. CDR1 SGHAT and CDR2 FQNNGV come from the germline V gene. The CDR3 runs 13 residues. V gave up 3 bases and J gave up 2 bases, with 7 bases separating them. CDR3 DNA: TGTGCCAGCAGCTTGAACGGGAACTATGGCTACACCTTC. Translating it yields CASSLNGNYGYTF.

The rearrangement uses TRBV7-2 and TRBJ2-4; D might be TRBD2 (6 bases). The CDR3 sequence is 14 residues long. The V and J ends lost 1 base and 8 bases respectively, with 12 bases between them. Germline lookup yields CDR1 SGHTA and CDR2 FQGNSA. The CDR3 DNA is TGTGCCAGCAGCTTAGGAGGAGGGTATGACATTCAGTACTTC. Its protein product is CASSLGGGYDIQYF.

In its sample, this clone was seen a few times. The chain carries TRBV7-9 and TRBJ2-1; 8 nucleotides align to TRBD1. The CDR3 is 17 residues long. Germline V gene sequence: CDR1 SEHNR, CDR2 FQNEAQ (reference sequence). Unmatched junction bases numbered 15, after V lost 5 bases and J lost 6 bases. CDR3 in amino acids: CASSPTLGQGFRNEQFF. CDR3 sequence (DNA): TGTGCCAGCAGCCCAACGCTCGGACAGGGTTTTCGCAATGAGCAGTTCTTC.

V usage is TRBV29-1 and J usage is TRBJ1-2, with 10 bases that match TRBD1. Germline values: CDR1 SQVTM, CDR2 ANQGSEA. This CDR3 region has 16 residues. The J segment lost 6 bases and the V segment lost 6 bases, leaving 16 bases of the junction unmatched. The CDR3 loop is CSVVRVYRQGADGYTF. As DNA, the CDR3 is TGCAGCGTAGTGAGGGTTTATAGACAGGGGGCGGATGGCTACACCTTC.

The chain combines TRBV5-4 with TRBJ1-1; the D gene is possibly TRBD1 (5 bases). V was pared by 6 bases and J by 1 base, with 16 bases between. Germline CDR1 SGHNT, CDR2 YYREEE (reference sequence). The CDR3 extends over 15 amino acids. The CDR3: CASTAVVGANTEAFF. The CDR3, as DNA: TGTGCCAGCACGGCGGTGGTAGGGGCGAACACTGAAGCTTTCTTT.

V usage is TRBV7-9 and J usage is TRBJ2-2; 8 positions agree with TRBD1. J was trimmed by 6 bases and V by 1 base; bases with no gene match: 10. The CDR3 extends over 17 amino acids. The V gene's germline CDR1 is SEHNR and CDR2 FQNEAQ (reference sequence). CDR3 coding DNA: TGTGCCAGCAGCTTAGGGCCTTGGCAGGGGGCTGCCGGGGAGCTGTTTTTT. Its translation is CASSLGPWQGAAGELFF.

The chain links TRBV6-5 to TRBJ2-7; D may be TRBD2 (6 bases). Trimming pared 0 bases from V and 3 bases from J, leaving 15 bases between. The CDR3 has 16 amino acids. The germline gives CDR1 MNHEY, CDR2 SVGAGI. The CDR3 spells CASSYSIGGGFYEQYF. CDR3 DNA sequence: TGTGCCAGCAGTTACTCGATCGGGGGAGGATTCTACGAGCAGTACTTC.